These T cell receptor beta chains were read from a single sample in a study of blood T cell repertoires in COVID-19. Method: immunoSEQ multiplex PCR; TCRdb's copy keeps in-frame clones and lacks some. The sample has 68,000 or so clones, 89% seen once. Material: peripheral blood. The receptor set was obtained from a man in his forties or fifties with active COVID-19. Both conserved end residues are part of each CDR3. Fields, in order: clone size, V gene, D gene, J gene, CDR3 protein, CDR3 DNA. The D gene is left open where the match is weak. Clone size appears in some rows only: once, few, many, or a class for an expanded clone.

abundance: -
v_gene: TRBV4-1
d_gene: TRBD1
j_gene: TRBJ1-5
CDR3aa: CASSQAPGQGAFNQPQHF
CDR3nt: TGCGCCAGCAGCCAAGCACCGGGACAGGGGGCTTTCAATCAGCCCCAGCATTTT

abundance: -
v_gene: TRBV20-1
d_gene: -
j_gene: TRBJ1-2
CDR3aa: CSASLTENYGYTF
CDR3nt: TGCAGTGCTAGTCTAACAGAGAACTATGGCTACACCTTC

abundance: -
v_gene: TRBV11-2
d_gene: TRBD1
j_gene: TRBJ2-5
CDR3aa: CASSPPGQARETQYF
CDR3nt: TGTGCCAGCAGCCCCCCCGGACAGGCCAGGGAGACCCAGTACTTC

abundance: -
v_gene: TRBV1
d_gene: -
j_gene: TRBJ1-2
CDR3aa: CTSPRFYGYTF
CDR3nt: TGCACCAGCCCCAGGTTCTATGGCTACACCTTC

abundance: once
v_gene: TRBV19
d_gene: TRBD1
j_gene: TRBJ1-2
CDR3aa: CASRRSGQISNYGYTF
CDR3nt: TGTGCCAGTAGGAGATCGGGACAGATATCGAACTATGGCTACACCTTC

abundance: -
v_gene: TRBV27
d_gene: TRBD1
j_gene: TRBJ1-2
CDR3aa: CASSLRQGASGYTF
CDR3nt: TGTGCCAGCAGTTTACGACAGGGGGCTAGTGGCTACACCTTC

abundance: -
v_gene: TRBV5-1
d_gene: TRBD1
j_gene: TRBJ1-3
CDR3aa: CASSAGQASSGNTIYF
CDR3nt: TGCGCCAGCAGCGCGGGACAGGCGAGCTCTGGAAACACCATATATTTT

abundance: -
v_gene: TRBV29-1
d_gene: TRBD2
j_gene: TRBJ2-7
CDR3aa: CSVDGTSGGTYEQYF
CDR3nt: TGCAGCGTTGATGGGACTAGCGGGGGCACCTACGAGCAGTACTTC

abundance: -
v_gene: TRBV7-2
d_gene: -
j_gene: TRBJ1-1
CDR3aa: CASSPGFPEAFF
CDR3nt: TGTGCCAGCAGCCCGGGGTTCCCTGAAGCTTTCTTT

abundance: -
v_gene: TRBV7-9
d_gene: TRBD1
j_gene: TRBJ1-1
CDR3aa: CASSLTQGQANTEAFF
CDR3nt: TGTGCCAGCAGCTTAACCCAAGGACAGGCTAACACTGAAGCTTTCTTT

abundance: -
v_gene: TRBV19
d_gene: -
j_gene: TRBJ2-1
CDR3aa: CASSWIGREQFF
CDR3nt: TGTGCCAGTAGTTGGATTGGCAGGGAGCAGTTCTTC

abundance: -
v_gene: TRBV3-1/TRBV3-2
d_gene: -
j_gene: TRBJ2-3
CDR3aa: CASSLGYLRATDTQYF
CDR3nt: TGTGCCAGCAGCCTCGGCTACCTCAGGGCCACAGATACGCAGTATTTT

abundance: -
v_gene: TRBV27
d_gene: TRBD2
j_gene: TRBJ2-5
CDR3aa: CASTKRGGGETQYF
CDR3nt: TGTGCCAGCACAAAGCGGGGGGGAGGGGAGACCCAGTACTTC

abundance: -
v_gene: TRBV7-2
d_gene: TRBD1
j_gene: TRBJ2-7
CDR3aa: CASSLSTGAYEQYF
CDR3nt: TGTGCCAGCAGCTTATCGACAGGGGCTTACGAGCAGTACTTC

abundance: -
v_gene: TRBV27
d_gene: -
j_gene: TRBJ2-7
CDR3aa: CASTRAGLYEQYF
CDR3nt: TGTGCCAGCACCCGGGCAGGGCTATACGAGCAGTACTTC

abundance: -
v_gene: TRBV7-9
d_gene: -
j_gene: TRBJ1-2
CDR3aa: CASSQGQLYGYTF
CDR3nt: TGTGCCAGCAGCCAGGGGCAATTATATGGCTACACCTTC

abundance: once
v_gene: TRBV3-1/TRBV3-2
d_gene: TRBD1
j_gene: TRBJ2-7
CDR3aa: CASSQYTGTGVLHEQYF
CDR3nt: TGTGCCAGCAGCCAATATACTGGGACAGGGGTGCTCCACGAGCAGTACTTC

abundance: -
v_gene: TRBV7-9
d_gene: -
j_gene: TRBJ1-5
CDR3aa: CASSLLPGGQPQHF
CDR3nt: TGTGCCAGCAGCTTACTTCCGGGTGGTCAGCCCCAGCATTTT

abundance: -
v_gene: TRBV5-6
d_gene: -
j_gene: TRBJ2-5
CDR3aa: CASSFRVETQYF
CDR3nt: TGTGCCAGCAGCTTCAGGGTGGAGACCCAGTACTTC

abundance: -
v_gene: TRBV10-3
d_gene: -
j_gene: TRBJ1-2
CDR3aa: CAISAVGPANYGYTF
CDR3nt: TGTGCCATCAGTGCAGTGGGCCCGGCTAACTATGGCTACACCTTC